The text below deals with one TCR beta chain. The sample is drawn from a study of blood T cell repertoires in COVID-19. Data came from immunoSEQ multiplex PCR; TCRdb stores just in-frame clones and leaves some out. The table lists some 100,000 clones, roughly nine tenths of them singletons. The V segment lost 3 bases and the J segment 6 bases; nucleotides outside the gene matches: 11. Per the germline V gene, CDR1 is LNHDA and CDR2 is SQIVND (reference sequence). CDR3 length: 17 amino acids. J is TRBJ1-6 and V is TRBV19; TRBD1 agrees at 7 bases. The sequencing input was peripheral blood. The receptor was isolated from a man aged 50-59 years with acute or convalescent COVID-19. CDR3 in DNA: TGTGCCAGTAGTATCTCACAGGGGACGCCCGCTAATTCACCCCTCCACTTT. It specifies CASSISQGTPANSPLHF.